This T cell receptor (beta chain) was obtained from a study of shared clonotypes between healthy human individuals. Turning to the study itself: The study enrolled a couple of women and a few men aged 18 to 49. Per-donor plates numbered three CD4 naive, three CD4 memory, two CD8 naive and one CD8 memory. Findings and caveats of the study: Larger estimated richness was generally recorded for naive subsets relative to memory subsets.

Remarks on this clone: What it binds is not known. The identical CDR3 is also encoded by other nucleotide sequences in the sample.

TCRdb's table, derived via immunoSEQ multiplex PCR, lists solely in-frame clones and lacks some. The repertoire has 550,000 to 850,000 clones, over 65% of them found once; the top ten carry about 1.8%. This CDR3 has 14 residues. Germline loops: CDR1 SGHRS, CDR2 YFSETQ. V was pared by 2 bases and J by 2 bases, with 7 bases between. CD4+ cells yielded CD45RA+ naive and CD45RA-negative memory subsets. Sequenced input: memory CD4+ T cells sorted from blood. Subset here: CD45RA-negative fraction. This receptor was obtained from a young woman in good health. This rearrangement joins TRBV5-1 to TRBJ2-2; D not resolved. CDR3 DNA: TGCGCCAGCAGCTTAGTTTCAAACACCGGGGAGCTGTTTTTT. The encoded protein is CASSLVSNTGELFF.